What follows are 31 T cell receptor beta chains derived from one specimen sequenced in a study of T-cell reconstitution after alpha-beta-depleted transplantation in children (dated by TCRdb to between 2015 and 2016). Explained via the paper, the treatment or condition label denotes: allogeneic hematopoietic cell transplantation with graft depleted of TCRalphabeta T cells and CD19 B cells. Library prep was done by PCR. Sequencing relied on an Illumina HiSeq 2500. To normalize quantification of the TCRbeta repertoire, the TCR libraries were built with molecular barcoding that relied on unique molecular identifiers. Starting from the raw public reads, TCRdb applied fastp trimming at Q25, assembled clones with MiXCR and retained in-frame beta chains. For every CDR3 protein sequence, its rows merge into one entry that carries the most common genes and DNA. The sample data list hundreds of thousands of distinct CDR3 sequences, and less than 15% of these were observed just once. Around 0.76% of the sample rests with the top ten.

The sample in question was PBMCs, obtained before TCRalphabeta/CD19-depleted stem cell transplant. These receptors were obtained from a girl aged 2-9 years with congenital amegakaryocytic thrombocytopenia, due to receive a stem cell transplant.

This clonotype was counted only a few times. The CDR3: CASRLSEASSGNTIYF. CDR3 nucleotides: TGCGCCAGCAGGCTCAGTGAAGCAAGCTCTGGAAACACCATATATTTT. This chain joins TRBV10-2 and TRBJ1-3; no definite D call. V gave up 6 bases and J gave up 0 bases, with 15 bases separating them. The CDR3 has 16 amino acids. The germline V gene encodes CDR1 WSHSY and CDR2 SAAADI.

This sequence joins TRBV12-3 or TRBV12-4 and TRBJ2-1, with 9 bases that match TRBD2. The V gene end was trimmed by 5 bases and the J gene end by 6 bases; junction bases not matched to a gene: 11. This CDR3 contains 16 residues. CDR3 sequence (DNA): TGTGCCAGCAGTCCGGCGGGAGGGGTTGAGGGCAATGAGCAGTTCTTC. Translated, it gives CASSPAGGVEGNEQFF.

This clonotype was recorded at least ten times. The rearrangement uses TRBV20-1 and TRBJ2-5; 8 nucleotides match TRBD2. The CDR3 sequence is 14 residues long. Germline values: CDR1 DFQATT, CDR2 SNEGSKA (reference sequence). The J segment lost 4 bases and the V segment lost 3 bases, leaving 7 bases of the junction unmatched. The CDR3 region has the DNA TGCAGTGCTAGTTCAGGACGGGAGGGAGAGACCCAGTACTTC. Its translation is CSASSGREGETQYF.

This clonotype appeared a few times. V is TRBV20-1 and J is TRBJ2-5, with TRBD1 identical over 9 bases. The CDR3 is made up of 13 amino acids. Germline V gene data show CDR1 as DFQATT and CDR2 as SNEGSKA (reference sequence). Germline trimming cut 5 bases from V and 3 bases from J; bases unmatched to any gene: 4. CDR3 region: CSAAGTGKETQYF. The CDR3 DNA follows: TGCAGTGCTGCCGGGACAGGGAAAGAGACCCAGTACTTC.

This sequence joins TRBV27 and TRBJ1-2, with D possibly matching TRBD1 (5 bases). The germline V gene has CDR1 MNHEY and CDR2 SMNVEV (reference sequence). V was pared by 5 bases and J by 2 bases, with 18 bases between. This CDR3 spans 16 amino acids. The CDR3 region is CASSPQTDPTNYGYTF. CDR3 nucleotides: TGTGCCAGCAGTCCACAGACAGACCCCACAAACTATGGCTACACCTTC.

This clonotype was seen at least ten times. This chain uses TRBV20-1 with TRBJ2-1; 14 nucleotides align to TRBD2. Germline V CDR1 and CDR2: DFQATT, SNEGSKA (reference sequence). There are 16 residues in the CDR3. Trimming took 7 bases from V and 2 from J; bases not matched to a gene: 7. DNA for the CDR3: TGCAGTGTTGGACCGACTAGCGGGAGGGCCTACAATGAGCAGTTCTTC. It codes for CSVGPTSGRAYNEQFF.

The CDR3 region is CASSPTTSLMGYTF. The CDR3 DNA is TGTGCCAGCAGTCCCACGACATCCCTTATGGGCTACACCTTC. This chain joins TRBV12-3 or TRBV12-4 and TRBJ1-2, with D uncertain. There are 14 residues in the CDR3. Trimming left V 5 bases short and J 8 bases short, with 18 bases between.

The gene calls are TRBV29-1 and TRBJ2-2, with D unresolved. The CDR3 length is 12 residues. Germline CDR1 SQVTM, CDR2 ANQGSEA. Trimming pared 5 bases from V and 0 bases from J, leaving 4 bases between. CDR3 amino acids: CSVLANTGELFF. As DNA, the CDR3 is TGCAGCGTTCTGGCGAACACCGGGGAGCTGTTTTTT.

This clonotype came up a few times. The rearrangement joins TRBV5-5 to TRBJ2-4; D remains ambiguous. The CDR3 is 16 amino acids. Trimming took off 3 bases at V and 3 bases at J, with 16 bases between the two ends. Germline CDR1 SGHKS, CDR2 YYEKEE (reference sequence). The DNA of the CDR3 is TGTGCCAGCAGCTCAGATTGGCAGAACTTCAAAAACATTCAGTACTTC. It codes for CASSSDWQNFKNIQYF.

The chain recombines TRBV11-2 with TRBJ2-2; D ambiguous. This CDR3 is built from 14 residues. V lost 0 bases, J lost 6 bases, and 8 bases lay in between. CDR1 and CDR2 from the germline V gene are SGHAT and FQNNGV. CDR3 in DNA: TGTGCCAGCAGCTTAGAGTATAGGGCCGGGGAGCTGTTTTTT. It is translated as CASSLEYRAGELFF.

This chain joins TRBV7-9 and TRBJ1-2; D may be TRBD1 (6 bases). Per germline, CDR1 SEHNR and CDR2 FQNEAQ (reference sequence). The CDR3 sequence is 16 residues long. The germline V and J ends were trimmed by 5 bases and 1 base, with 17 bases remaining between them. CDR3 sequence reads: CASSPYDRPFNYGYTF. CDR3 DNA: TGTGCCAGCAGCCCATATGACAGGCCCTTTAACTATGGCTACACCTTC.

This clonotype has a count of ten or more. The chain has TRBV12-3 or TRBV12-4 and TRBJ2-1; unclear D gene. Trimming removed 7 bases at V and 8 bases at J, with 15 bases between. There are 13 residues in the CDR3. DNA for the CDR3: TGTGCCAGCAAACGACCAACTGGTGATGAGCAGTTCTTC. Encoded protein: CASKRPTGDEQFF.

In its sample, this clonotype was seen a few times. The chain recombines TRBV29-1 with TRBJ2-1; unclear D gene. The CDR3 consists of 13 residues. Germline V lookup: CDR1 SQVTM, CDR2 ANQGSEA. The ends were cut back, 1 base at V and 5 bases at J, with 9 bases in the middle. Here the CDR3 reads CSVEGALDNEQFF. For the CDR3, the DNA is TGCAGCGTTGAAGGGGCCCTAGACAATGAGCAGTTCTTC.

The table lists this clonotype with many counts. The CDR3 nucleotides read TGTGCCAGCAGCCTACGGGACGGTCGATACGGTGGCTACACCTTC. Protein sequence: CASSLRDGRYGGYTF. V is TRBV5-5 and J is TRBJ1-2, with a weak D call TRBD1 (5 bases). CDR3 length: 15 residues. Germline V lookup: CDR1 SGHKS, CDR2 YYEKEE (reference sequence). Trimming cost V 4 bases and J 7 bases, with 20 bases left between them.

This clonotype was seen ten or more times. The chain links TRBV5-1 to TRBJ1-3, with a tentative D call TRBD1 (6 bases). The germline CDR1 and CDR2 sequences are SGHRS and YFSETQ. Deletions cut 2 bases from V and 6 bases from J, with 18 bases between. The CDR3 is 16 amino acids. Here the CDR3 DNA reads TGCGCCAGCAGCTTCGGCTCGACAGGTTCCGTAAACACCATATATTTT. Translation: CASSFGSTGSVNTIYF.

Comment on this clonotype: A much larger clone sits a single nucleotide away, making a read error possible. The chain uses TRBV20-1 and TRBJ2-7, with D possibly matching TRBD2 (6 bases). Germline CDR1 is DFQATT and CDR2 is SNEGSKA (reference sequence). V lost 4 bases, J lost 4 bases, and 14 bases lay in between. This CDR3 contains 13 residues. The CDR3 DNA follows: TGCAGTGCTACACCCTGGGACTTTTACGAGCAGTACTTC. Its protein product is CSATPWDFYEQYF.

This clonotype was counted at least ten times. The chain combines TRBV28 with TRBJ2-5; 11 bases map to TRBD2. The germline V gene encodes CDR1 MDHEN and CDR2 SYDVKM. CDR3 length: 15 residues. V lost 5 bases to trimming and J lost 4 bases; unmatched junction nucleotides: 6. The CDR3 nucleotides are TGTGCCAGCAGTGCCGGACTAGCGGGTCCAGAGACCCAGTACTTC. Encoded protein: CASSAGLAGPETQYF. Variable domain in full (rest from reference TRBV28 and TRBJ2-5): DVKVTQSSRYLVKRTGEKVFLECVQDMDHENMFWYRQDPGLGLRLIYFSYDVKMKEKGDIPEGYSVSREKKERFSLILESASTNQTSMYLCASSAGLAGPETQYFGPGTRLLVL.

The CDR3 loop reads CASSRLAGGRNNEQFF. The CDR3 bases are TGTGCCAGCAGCCGACTAGCGGGAGGCCGCAACAATGAGCAGTTCTTC. The gene calls are TRBV7-9 and TRBJ2-1; 13 positions agree with TRBD2. The ends lost 5 bases at V and 5 bases at J; junction bases unmatched: 6. The CDR3 covers 16 residues. Germline V gene sequence: CDR1 SEHNR, CDR2 FQNEAQ (reference sequence).

The rearrangement joins TRBV6-6 to TRBJ2-1, with D possibly matching TRBD2 (5 bases). The germline V and J ends were trimmed by 10 bases and 3 bases, with 13 bases remaining between them. This CDR3 is built from 13 residues. Germline CDR1 MNHNY, CDR2 SVGAGI (reference sequence). The CDR3: CATQIRGYNEQFF. DNA of the CDR3: TGTGCCACCCAAATTCGGGGCTACAATGAGCAGTTCTTC.

The table lists this clonotype with many counts. The gene calls are TRBV7-6 and TRBJ2-5, with a possible D match to TRBD2 (5 bases). This CDR3 comprises 15 residues. Germline CDR1 SGHVS, CDR2 FNYEAQ. Trimming shortened V by 5 bases and J by 2 bases, and 15 bases separated the two germline ends. The CDR3 loop is CASSPSGSAQETQYF. CDR3 DNA sequence: TGTGCCAGCAGCCCTTCGGGGTCCGCACAAGAGACCCAGTACTTC.

In this sample, this clonotype turned up many times. The CDR3 here is CASRRTGPSLQPQHF. CDR3 in DNA: TGTGCCAGCAGGAGGACAGGTCCTTCCTTGCAGCCCCAGCATTTT. The chain joins TRBV12-3 or TRBV12-4 to TRBJ1-5; 7 positions agree with TRBD1. The CDR3 loop spans 15 amino acids. The V gene end was trimmed by 6 bases and the J gene end by 7 bases; junction bases not matched to a gene: 12.

This clonotype showed up many times. V is TRBV10-3 and J is TRBJ1-5; D may be TRBD1 (6 bases). V lost 10 bases to trimming and J lost 3 bases, with 19 bases between them. This CDR3 comprises 15 residues. Germline V gene data show CDR1 as ENHRY and CDR2 as SYGVKD. In DNA form, the CDR3 reads TGTGCCAGTTGGGTGGGGGCGAGTTTCAATCAGCCCCAGCATTTT. Translated: CASWVGASFNQPQHF.

In this sample, this clonotype turned up a few times. The J gene is TRBJ2-2, the V gene TRBV11-2; possibly TRBD2 for D (6 bases). The CDR3 runs to 15 residues. V was shortened by 1 base and J by 6 bases, with 12 bases between the two germline ends. Germline assignment: CDR1 SGHAT and CDR2 FQNNGV. CDR3 DNA: TGTGCCAGCAGCTTAGTTCGGCGCGGGGCCGGGGAGCTGTTTTTT. Its protein is CASSLVRRGAGELFF.

This clonotype was seen ten or more times. In DNA, the CDR3 is TGCAGCGCATGCCCTAGCGGCCCCTACAATGAGCAGTTCTTC. Amino acids: CSACPSGPYNEQFF. The chain uses TRBV29-1 and TRBJ2-1, with 7 positions matching TRBD2. This CDR3 comprises 14 residues. Germline values: CDR1 SQVTM, CDR2 ANQGSEA. V gave up 7 bases and J gave up 2 bases; unmatched junction bases: 8.

This clonotype was recorded once. The chain carries TRBV19 and TRBJ2-7; 7 positions match TRBD2. The length of the CDR3 is 15 residues. Per germline, CDR1 LNHDA and CDR2 SQIVND (reference sequence). The V and J ends lost 4 bases and 1 base, in that order; junction bases with no gene match: 7. Here the CDR3 DNA reads TGTGCCAGTAGTAGAGGCGGGACTATATCCTACGAGCAGTACTTC. Protein: CASSRGGTISYEQYF.

This chain connects TRBV10-3 to TRBJ1-1; TRBD1 is a possible D gene (6 bases). From germline, CDR1 is ENHRY and CDR2 SYGVKD. Trimming took off 10 bases at V and 0 bases at J, with 15 bases between the two ends. This CDR3 has 14 amino acids. CDR3 protein: CATGVSTLNTEAFF. The CDR3 DNA is TGTGCCACAGGGGTCTCAACGTTGAACACTGAAGCTTTCTTT.

The gene calls are TRBV6-1 and TRBJ2-7; 10 positions agree with TRBD1. Germline values: CDR1 MNHNS, CDR2 SASEGT. This CDR3 contains 16 residues. V dropped 10 bases and J dropped 4; count of bases not matched to a gene: 16. The CDR3 DNA follows: TGTGCCACCAGAGAAAGAAGGGACAGGGGTTCGTACGAGCAGTACTTC. Translation gives CATRERRDRGSYEQYF.

This chain uses TRBV7-2 with TRBJ2-1, with D possibly matching TRBD2 (6 bases). Germline CDR1 SGHTA, CDR2 FQGNSA. The CDR3 covers 15 residues. Trimming took off 5 bases at V and 0 bases at J, with 11 bases between the two ends. For the CDR3, the DNA is TGTGCCAGCAGCCCCCTAGCGCCCTCCTACAATGAGCAGTTCTTC. The encoded protein is CASSPLAPSYNEQFF.

The sample holds a few counts of this clonotype. The chain carries TRBV28 and TRBJ2-7, with no clear D. Germline assignment: CDR1 MDHEN and CDR2 SYDVKM. There are 13 residues in the CDR3. Trimming removed 4 bases from V and 5 bases from J, with 12 bases in between. The CDR3 sequence: CASSSGYDNEQYF. CDR3 coding DNA: TGTGCCAGCAGTTCCGGGTACGACAACGAGCAGTACTTC.

The table lists this clonotype with many counts. The chain couples TRBV10-3 to TRBJ2-7; D gene ambiguous. Trimming removed 6 bases at V and 1 base at J, with 16 bases between. The CDR3 spans 15 residues. Germline assignment: CDR1 ENHRY and CDR2 SYGVKD. The CDR3 DNA follows: TGTGCCATCAGACCTGACTTTTTCGGTTCCTACGAGCAGTACTTC. It translates to CAIRPDFFGSYEQYF.

This clonotype was observed many times. The rearrangement uses TRBV12-3 or TRBV12-4 and TRBJ2-2; the D is unclear. Trimming took off 10 bases at V and 6 bases at J, with 24 bases between the two ends. The CDR3 has 16 amino acids. The CDR3: CATLSTRIGFAGELFF. CDR3 nucleotide sequence: TGTGCCACGCTAAGCACCCGGATAGGGTTCGCCGGGGAGCTGTTTTTT.